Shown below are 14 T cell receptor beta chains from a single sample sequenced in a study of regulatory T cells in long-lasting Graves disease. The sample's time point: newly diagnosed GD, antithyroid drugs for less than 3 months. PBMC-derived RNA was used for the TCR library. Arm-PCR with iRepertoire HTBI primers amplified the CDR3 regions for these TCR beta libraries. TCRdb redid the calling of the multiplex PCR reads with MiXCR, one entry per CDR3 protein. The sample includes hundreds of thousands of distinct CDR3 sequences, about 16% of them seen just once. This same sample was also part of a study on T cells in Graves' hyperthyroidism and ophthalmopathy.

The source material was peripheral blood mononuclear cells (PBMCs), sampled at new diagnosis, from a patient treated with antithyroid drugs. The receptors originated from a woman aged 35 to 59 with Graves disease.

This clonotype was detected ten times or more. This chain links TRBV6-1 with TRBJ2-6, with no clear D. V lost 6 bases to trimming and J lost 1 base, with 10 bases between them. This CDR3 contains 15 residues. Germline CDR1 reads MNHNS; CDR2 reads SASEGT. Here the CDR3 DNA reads TGTGCCAGCAGCCTCGGTGGGTCTGGGGCCAACGTCCTGACTTTC. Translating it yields CASSLGGSGANVLTF.

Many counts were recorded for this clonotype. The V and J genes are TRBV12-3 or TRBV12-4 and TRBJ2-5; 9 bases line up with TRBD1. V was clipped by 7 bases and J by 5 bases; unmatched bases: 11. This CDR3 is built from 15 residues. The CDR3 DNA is TGTGCCAGCACTCCTCCGGGGACAGGGTCTGAGACCCAGTACTTC. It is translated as CASTPPGTGSETQYF.

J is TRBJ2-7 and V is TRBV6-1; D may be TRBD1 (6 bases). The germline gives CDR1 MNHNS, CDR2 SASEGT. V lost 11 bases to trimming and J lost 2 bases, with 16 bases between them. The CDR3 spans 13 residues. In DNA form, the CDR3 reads TGTGCCTCCGAGGGACACTTAGCCTACGAGCAGTACTTC. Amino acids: CASEGHLAYEQYF.

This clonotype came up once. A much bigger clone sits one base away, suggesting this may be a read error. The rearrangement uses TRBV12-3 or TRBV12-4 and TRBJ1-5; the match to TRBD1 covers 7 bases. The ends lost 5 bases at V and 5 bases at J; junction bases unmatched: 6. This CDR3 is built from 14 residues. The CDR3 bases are TGTGCCAGCAGTCTCAGGGGGACGGATCAGCCCCAGCATTTT. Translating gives CASSLRGTDQPQHF.

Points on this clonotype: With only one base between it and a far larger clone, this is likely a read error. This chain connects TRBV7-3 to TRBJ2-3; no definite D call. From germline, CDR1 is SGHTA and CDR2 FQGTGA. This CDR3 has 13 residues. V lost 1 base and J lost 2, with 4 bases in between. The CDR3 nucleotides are TGTGCCAGCAGCTTAATGGACACAGATACGCAGTATTTT. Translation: CASSLMDTDTQYF. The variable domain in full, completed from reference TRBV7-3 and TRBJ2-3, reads GAGVSQTPSNKVTEKGKYVELRCDPISGHTALYWYRQSLGQGPEFLIYFQGTGAADDSGLPNDRFFAVRPEGSVSTLKIQRTERGDSAVYLCASSLMDTDTQYFGPGTRLTVL.

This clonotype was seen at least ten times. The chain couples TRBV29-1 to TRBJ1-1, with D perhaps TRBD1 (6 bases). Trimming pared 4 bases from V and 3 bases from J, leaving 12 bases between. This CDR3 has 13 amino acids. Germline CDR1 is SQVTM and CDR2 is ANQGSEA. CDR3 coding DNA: TGCAGCGTTGTCCGGGGGCGGGACACTGAAGCTTTCTTT. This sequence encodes CSVVRGRDTEAFF.

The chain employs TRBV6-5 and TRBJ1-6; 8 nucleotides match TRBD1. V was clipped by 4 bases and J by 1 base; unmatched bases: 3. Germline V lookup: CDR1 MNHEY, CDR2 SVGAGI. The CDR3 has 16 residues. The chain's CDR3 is CASSFTGGSYNSPLHF. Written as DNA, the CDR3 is TGTGCCAGCAGTTTTACAGGGGGGTCCTATAATTCACCCCTCCACTTT.

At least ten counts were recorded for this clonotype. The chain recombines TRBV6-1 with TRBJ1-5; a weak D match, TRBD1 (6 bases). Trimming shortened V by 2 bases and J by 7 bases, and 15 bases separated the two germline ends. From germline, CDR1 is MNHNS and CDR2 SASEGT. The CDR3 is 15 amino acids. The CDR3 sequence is CASSEMVRGGQPQHF. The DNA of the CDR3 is TGTGCCAGCAGTGAAATGGTCAGGGGAGGGCAGCCCCAGCATTTT.

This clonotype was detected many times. The CDR3 sequence is CASSTAGGQETQYF. CDR3 DNA sequence: TGTGCCAGCAGTACGGCCGGGGGCCAAGAGACCCAGTACTTC. This chain links TRBV6-1 with TRBJ2-5; TRBD2 might be the D (6 bases). Germline values: CDR1 MNHNS, CDR2 SASEGT. This CDR3 comprises 14 residues. V shed 5 bases and J shed 1 base, with 11 bases lying between them.

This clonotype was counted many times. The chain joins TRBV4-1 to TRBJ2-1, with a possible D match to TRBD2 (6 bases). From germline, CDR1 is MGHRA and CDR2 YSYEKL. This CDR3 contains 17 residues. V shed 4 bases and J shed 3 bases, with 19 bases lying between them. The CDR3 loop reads CASSPRPSQGLYNEQFF. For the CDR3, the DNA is TGCGCCAGCAGCCCCCGACCGAGTCAGGGACTCTACAATGAGCAGTTCTTC.

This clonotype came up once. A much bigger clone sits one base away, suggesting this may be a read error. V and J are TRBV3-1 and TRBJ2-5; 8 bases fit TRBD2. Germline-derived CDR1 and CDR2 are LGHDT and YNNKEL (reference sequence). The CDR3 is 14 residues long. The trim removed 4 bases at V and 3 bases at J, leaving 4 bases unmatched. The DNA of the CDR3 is TGTGCCAGCAGCCCTAGCGGGCCCAAAGAGACCCAGTACTTC. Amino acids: CASSPSGPKETQYF.

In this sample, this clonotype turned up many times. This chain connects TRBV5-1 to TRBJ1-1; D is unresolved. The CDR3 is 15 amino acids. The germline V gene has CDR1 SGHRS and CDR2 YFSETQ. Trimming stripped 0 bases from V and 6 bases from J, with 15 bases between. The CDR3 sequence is CASSLVGGINAEAFF. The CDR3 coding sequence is TGCGCCAGCAGCTTGGTTGGAGGGATTAACGCTGAAGCTTTCTTT.

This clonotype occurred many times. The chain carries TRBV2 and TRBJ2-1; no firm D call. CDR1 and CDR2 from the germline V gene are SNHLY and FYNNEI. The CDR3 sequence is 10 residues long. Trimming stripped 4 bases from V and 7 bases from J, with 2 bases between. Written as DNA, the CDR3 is TGTGCCAGCAGTGGGAATGAGCAGTTCTTC. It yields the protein CASSGNEQFF.

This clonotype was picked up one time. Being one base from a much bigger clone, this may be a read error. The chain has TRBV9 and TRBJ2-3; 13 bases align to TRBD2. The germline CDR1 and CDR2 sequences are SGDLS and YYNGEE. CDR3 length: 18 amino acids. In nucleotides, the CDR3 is TGTGCCGGCAGCGTAGGAGGGACTAGCGGGGTTAGCACAGATACGCAGTATTTT. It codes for CAGSVGGTSGVSTDTQYF.